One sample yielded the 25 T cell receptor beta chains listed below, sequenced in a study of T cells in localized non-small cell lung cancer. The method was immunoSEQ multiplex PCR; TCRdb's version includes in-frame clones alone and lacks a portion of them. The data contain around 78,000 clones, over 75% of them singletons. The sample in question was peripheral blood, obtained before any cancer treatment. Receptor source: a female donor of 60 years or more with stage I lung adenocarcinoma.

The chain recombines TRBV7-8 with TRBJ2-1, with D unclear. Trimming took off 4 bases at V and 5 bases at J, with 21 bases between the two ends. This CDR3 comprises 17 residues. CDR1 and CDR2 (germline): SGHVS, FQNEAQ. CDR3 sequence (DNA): TGTGCCAGCAGCTCATTAGCTAGGGCAAACACCCACAATGAGCAGTTCTTC. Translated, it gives CASSSLARANTHNEQFF.

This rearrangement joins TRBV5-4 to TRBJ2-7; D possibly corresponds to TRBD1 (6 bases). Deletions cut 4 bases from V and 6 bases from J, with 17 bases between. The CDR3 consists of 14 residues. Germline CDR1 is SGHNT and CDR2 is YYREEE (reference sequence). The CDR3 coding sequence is TGTGCCAGCAGCCCGACCGTTGACAGGAGCGAGCAGTACTTC. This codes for CASSPTVDRSEQYF.

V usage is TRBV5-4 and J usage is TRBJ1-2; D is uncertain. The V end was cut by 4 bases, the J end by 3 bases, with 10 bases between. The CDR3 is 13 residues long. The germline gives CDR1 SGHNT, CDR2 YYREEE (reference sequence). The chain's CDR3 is CASSGVADYGYTF. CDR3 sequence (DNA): TGTGCCAGCAGCGGTGTGGCAGACTATGGCTACACCTTC.

In DNA form, the CDR3 reads TGTGCCACCAGCAGATTTGGGAACATAGGGACTAGCCGGGACAATGAGCAGTTCTTC. This encodes CATSRFGNIGTSRDNEQFF. The chain couples TRBV15 to TRBJ2-1; 9 nucleotides agree with TRBD2. The CDR3 extends over 19 amino acids. V lost 2 bases and J lost 5; bases outside the gene matches: 16. Germline V CDR1 and CDR2: LNHNV, YYDKDF (reference sequence).

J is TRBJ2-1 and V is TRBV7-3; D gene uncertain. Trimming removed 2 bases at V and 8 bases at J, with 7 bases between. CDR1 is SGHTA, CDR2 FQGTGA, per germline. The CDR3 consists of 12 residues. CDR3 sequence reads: CASSLWTDEQFF. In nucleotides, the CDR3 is TGTGCCAGCAGCTTATGGACGGATGAGCAGTTCTTC.

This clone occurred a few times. The CDR3, as DNA: TGCGCCAGCAGCTTGCGGCAGGGCGTCTCTGGAAACACCATATATTTT. This sequence encodes CASSLRQGVSGNTIYF. The gene calls are TRBV5-1 and TRBJ1-3; D perhaps matches TRBD1 (5 bases). V was trimmed by 1 base and J by 0 bases, leaving 11 bases between them. The germline V gene has CDR1 SGHRS and CDR2 YFSETQ. The CDR3 is 16 residues long.

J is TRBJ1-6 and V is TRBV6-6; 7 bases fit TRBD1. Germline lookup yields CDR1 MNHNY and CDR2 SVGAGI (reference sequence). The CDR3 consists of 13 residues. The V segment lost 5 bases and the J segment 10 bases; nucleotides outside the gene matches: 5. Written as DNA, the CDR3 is TGTGCCAGCAGTCAAACAGGGGAATCACCCCTCCACTTT. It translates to CASSQTGESPLHF.

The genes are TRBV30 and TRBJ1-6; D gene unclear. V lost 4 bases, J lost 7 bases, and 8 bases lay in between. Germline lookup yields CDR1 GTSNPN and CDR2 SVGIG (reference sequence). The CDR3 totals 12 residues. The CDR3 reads CAWTDFNSPLHF. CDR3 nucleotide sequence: TGTGCCTGGACAGACTTCAATTCACCCCTCCACTTT.

The CDR3 region is CAWTSGFAYNEQFF. DNA of the CDR3: TGTGCCTGGACAAGCGGGTTTGCCTACAATGAGCAGTTCTTC. The chain uses TRBV30 and TRBJ2-1; possible D gene TRBD2, 6 bases. This CDR3 contains 14 residues. V lost 4 bases and J 2 bases, leaving 12 bases between the germline ends. Germline CDR1 GTSNPN, CDR2 SVGIG (reference sequence). Combining the CDR3 with reference TRBV30 and TRBJ2-1 gives the whole variable domain SQTIHQWPATLVQPVGSPLSLECTVEGTSNPNLYWYRQAAGRGLQLLFYSVGIGQISSEVPQNLSASRPQDRQFILSSKKLLLSDSGFYLCAWTSGFAYNEQFFGPGTRLTVL.

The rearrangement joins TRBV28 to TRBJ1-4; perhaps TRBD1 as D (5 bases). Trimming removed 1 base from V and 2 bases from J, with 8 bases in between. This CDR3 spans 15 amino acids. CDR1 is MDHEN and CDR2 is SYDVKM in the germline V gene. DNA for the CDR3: TGTGCCAGCAGTTTATCAGGGTCGACTAATGAAAAACTGTTTTTT. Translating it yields CASSLSGSTNEKLFF.

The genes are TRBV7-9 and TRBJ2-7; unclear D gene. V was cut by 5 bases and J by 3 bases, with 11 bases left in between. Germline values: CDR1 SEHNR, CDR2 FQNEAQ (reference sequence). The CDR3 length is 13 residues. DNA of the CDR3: TGTGCCAGCAGCACGGATAACTTCTACGAGCAGTACTTC. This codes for CASSTDNFYEQYF.

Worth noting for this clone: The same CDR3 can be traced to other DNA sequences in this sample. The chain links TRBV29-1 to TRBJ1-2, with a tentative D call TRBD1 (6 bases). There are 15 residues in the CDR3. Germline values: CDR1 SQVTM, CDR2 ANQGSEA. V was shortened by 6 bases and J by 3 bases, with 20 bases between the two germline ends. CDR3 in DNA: TGCAGCGTCCGGATCAGCGGGGGCGCGGACTATGGCTACACCTTC. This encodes CSVRISGGADYGYTF. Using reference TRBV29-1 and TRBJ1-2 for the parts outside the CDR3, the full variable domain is SAVISQKPSRDICQRGTSLTIQCQVDSQVTMMFWYRQQPGQSLTLIATANQGSEATYESGFVIDKFPISRPNLTFSTLTVSNMSPEDSSIYLCSVRISGGADYGYTFGSGTRLTVV.

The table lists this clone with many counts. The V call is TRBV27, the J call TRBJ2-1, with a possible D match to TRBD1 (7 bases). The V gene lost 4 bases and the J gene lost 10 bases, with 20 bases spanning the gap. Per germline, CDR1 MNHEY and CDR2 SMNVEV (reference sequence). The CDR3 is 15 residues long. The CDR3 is CASSSTGTYGEEQFF. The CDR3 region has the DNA TGTGCCAGCAGTTCGACAGGGACTTATGGTGAGGAGCAGTTCTTC.

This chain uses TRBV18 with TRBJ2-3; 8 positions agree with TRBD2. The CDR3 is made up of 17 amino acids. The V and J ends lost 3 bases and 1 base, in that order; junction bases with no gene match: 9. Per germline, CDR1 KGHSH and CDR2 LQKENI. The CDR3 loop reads CASSPTRGGQRTDTQYF. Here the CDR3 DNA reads TGTGCCAGCTCACCTACACGGGGGGGCCAACGCACAGATACGCAGTATTTT.

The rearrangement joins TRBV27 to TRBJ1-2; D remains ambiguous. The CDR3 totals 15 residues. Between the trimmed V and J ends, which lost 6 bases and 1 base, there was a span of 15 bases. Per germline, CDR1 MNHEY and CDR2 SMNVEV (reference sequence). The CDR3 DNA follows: TGTGCCAGCAGCTCCCCCGGGAACCATAACTATGGCTACACCTTC. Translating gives CASSSPGNHNYGYTF.

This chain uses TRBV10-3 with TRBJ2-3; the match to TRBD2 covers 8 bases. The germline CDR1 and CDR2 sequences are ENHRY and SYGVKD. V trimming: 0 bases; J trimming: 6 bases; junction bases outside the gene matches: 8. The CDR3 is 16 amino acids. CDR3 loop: CAISESTGGPRDTQYF. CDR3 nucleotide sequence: TGTGCCATCAGTGAGTCAACGGGGGGGCCAAGGGATACGCAGTATTTT.

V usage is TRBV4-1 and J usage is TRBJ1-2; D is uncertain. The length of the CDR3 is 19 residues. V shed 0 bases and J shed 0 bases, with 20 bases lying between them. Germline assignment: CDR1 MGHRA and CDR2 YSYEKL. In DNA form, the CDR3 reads TGCGCCAGCAGCCAAGATTTATTGGACGGCGGATTATCTAACTATGGCTACACCTTC. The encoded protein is CASSQDLLDGGLSNYGYTF.

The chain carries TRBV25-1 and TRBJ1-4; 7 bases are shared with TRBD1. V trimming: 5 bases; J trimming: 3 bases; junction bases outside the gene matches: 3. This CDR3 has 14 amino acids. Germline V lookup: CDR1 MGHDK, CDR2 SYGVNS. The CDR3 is CASSWDSPNEKLFF. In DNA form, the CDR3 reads TGTGCCAGCAGTTGGGACAGCCCTAATGAAAAACTGTTTTTT.

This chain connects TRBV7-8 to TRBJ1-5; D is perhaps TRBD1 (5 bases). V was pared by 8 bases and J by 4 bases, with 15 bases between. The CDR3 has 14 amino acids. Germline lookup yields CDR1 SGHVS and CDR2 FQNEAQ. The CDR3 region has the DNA TGTGCCAGCGGGGGTACAGTACCTAATCAGCCCCAGCATTTT. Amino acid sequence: CASGGTVPNQPQHF.

The chain's CDR3 is CASSFTDGVVGEQYF. The CDR3 bases are TGTGCCAGCAGCTTCACGGACGGGGTCGTGGGCGAGCAGTACTTC. V and J are TRBV11-2 and TRBJ2-7; TRBD2 is a possible D gene (5 bases). V gave up 3 bases and J gave up 6 bases, with 18 bases separating them. The CDR3 contains 15 residues. Germline loops: CDR1 SGHAT, CDR2 FQNNGV. Full variable domain (outside the CDR3, taken from reference TRBV11-2 and TRBJ2-7): EAGVAQSPRYKIIEKRQSVAFWCNPISGHATLYWYQQILGQGPKLLIQFQNNGVVDDSQLPKDRFSAERLKGVDSTLKIQPAKLEDSAVYLCASSFTDGVVGEQYFGPGTRLTVT.

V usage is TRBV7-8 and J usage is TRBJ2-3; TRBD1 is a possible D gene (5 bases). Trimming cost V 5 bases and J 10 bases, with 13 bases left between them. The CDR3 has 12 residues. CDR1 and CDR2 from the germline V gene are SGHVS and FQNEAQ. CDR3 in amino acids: CASSPSGNAQYF. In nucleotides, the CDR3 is TGTGCCAGCAGCCCCTCAGGGAACGCGCAGTATTTT.

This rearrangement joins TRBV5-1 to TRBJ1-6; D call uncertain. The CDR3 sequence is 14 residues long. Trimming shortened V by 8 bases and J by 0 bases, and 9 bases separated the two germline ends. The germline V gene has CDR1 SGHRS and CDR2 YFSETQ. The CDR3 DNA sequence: TGCGCCAGTTCGAAGAGCTCCTATAATTCACCCCTCCACTTT. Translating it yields CASSKSSYNSPLHF.

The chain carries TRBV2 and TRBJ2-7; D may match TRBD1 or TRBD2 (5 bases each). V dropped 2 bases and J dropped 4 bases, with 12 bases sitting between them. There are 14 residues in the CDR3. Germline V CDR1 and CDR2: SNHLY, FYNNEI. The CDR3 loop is CASSESLRGYEQYF. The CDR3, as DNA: TGTGCCAGCAGTGAAAGTCTGAGGGGATACGAGCAGTACTTC.

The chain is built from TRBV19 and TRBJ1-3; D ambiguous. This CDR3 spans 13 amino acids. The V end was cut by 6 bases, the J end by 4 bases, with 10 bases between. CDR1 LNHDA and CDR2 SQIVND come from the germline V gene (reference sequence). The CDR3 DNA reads TGTGCCAGTAGCCCCTCGGTCGGAAACACCATATATTTT. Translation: CASSPSVGNTIYF.

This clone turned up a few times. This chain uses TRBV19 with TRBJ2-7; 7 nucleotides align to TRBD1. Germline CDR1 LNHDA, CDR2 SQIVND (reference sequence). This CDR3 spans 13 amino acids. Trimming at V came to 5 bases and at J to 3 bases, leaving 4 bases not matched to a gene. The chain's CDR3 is CASSGQGVYEQYF. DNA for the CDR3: TGTGCCAGTAGTGGCCAGGGGGTCTACGAGCAGTACTTC.